This T cell receptor (beta chain) was found in a study of shared clonotypes between healthy human individuals. At the level of the study: A donor's plate count was three for CD4 naive and three for CD4 memory; CD8 naive had two and CD8 memory one.

The ends lost 0 bases at V and 0 bases at J; junction bases unmatched: 13. The CDR3 covers 19 residues. Germline V gives CDR1 SGHRS, CDR2 YFSETQ. The naive CD8 population came from CD45RO-negative cells selected for CCR7, without terminally differentiated effector memory CD45RA+ cells. The table came from immunoSEQ multiplex PCR; TCRdb's copy has only in-frame clones and leaves some out. The sample comprises over 2,000,000 clones, roughly 93% of which are singletons, and less than 2% rests with the top ten. Sequenced input: naive CD8+ T cells from PBMCs. This receptor was identified in a man aged 18 to 30 in good health. Some clones in this sample may be carry-over from other donors' samples. This chain joins TRBV5-1 and TRBJ1-1, with TRBD1 identical over 8 bases. This CDR3 is CASSLGFEDRAFLNTEAFF. The CDR3 region has the DNA TGCGCCAGCAGCTTGGGTTTTGAGGACAGGGCGTTTTTGAACACTGAAGCTTTCTTT.